The source of this TCR beta chain is a study of blood T cell repertoires in COVID-19. The overall study: Samples taken during acute and convalescent COVID-19 were collected in the United States, Italy and Spain. T cells, B-cell-depleted T cells, or PBMCs provided the cDNA or gDNA that served as material.

In the original analysis: How many nucleated cells were present was estimated from reference gene primer amplification. The repertoire was sequenced with immunoSEQ multiplex PCR; TCRdb's copy has only in-frame clones and lacks some. D and trimming come from the DNA, and the V and J calls and clone size come from that table. Of 100,000 to 150,000 clones listed, roughly 80% are singletons. The CDR3 extends over 14 amino acids. Germline V gene sequence: CDR1 SGHVS, CDR2 FQNEAQ. Trimming stripped 5 bases from V and 3 bases from J, with 11 bases between. The receptor comes from a man between 65 and 80 years old with acute or convalescent COVID-19. Sequenced material: peripheral blood. The V and J genes are TRBV7-8 and TRBJ1-3; tentatively, D is TRBD1 (6 bases). The DNA of the CDR3 is TGTGCCAGCAGCCAGACCAGGGGTGGAAACACCATATATTTT. Amino acids: CASSQTRGGNTIYF.